These 3 T cell receptor beta chains came from one sample sequenced in a study of cytomegalovirus exposure and HLA in healthy donors. TCRdb's table, derived via immunoSEQ multiplex PCR, lists solely in-frame clones and lacks some. Altogether over 200,000 clones are present, over 70% being singletons, with the ten largest covering about an eighth. The specimen was PBMCs. Every receptor here comes from a young woman in good health and CMV-seropositive.

V usage is TRBV5-1 and J usage is TRBJ1-3; the D gene is possibly TRBD1 (6 bases). Looked up from germline, CDR1 is SGHRS and CDR2 is YFSETQ. Trimming took off 0 bases at V and 0 bases at J, with 13 bases between the two ends. CDR3 length: 17 amino acids. Written as DNA, the CDR3 is TGCGCCAGCAGCTTGGGGCCCGGGGGCCACTCTGGAAACACCATATATTTT. This sequence encodes CASSLGPGGHSGNTIYF.

The chain combines TRBV6-5 with TRBJ2-2; TRBD1 matches at 7 bases. J gave up 4 bases and V 10 bases, and 9 bases lay outside the gene matches. Germline CDR1 reads MNHEY; CDR2 reads SVGAGI. The CDR3 is made up of 14 amino acids. This CDR3 reads CAIKGTVGTGELFF. The CDR3 region has the DNA TGTGCCATAAAGGGGACAGTGGGCACCGGGGAGCTGTTTTTT.

V gene TRBV6-6 combines with J gene TRBJ1-5, with no clear D. V gave up 6 bases and J gave up 0 bases, with 6 bases separating them. Germline loops: CDR1 MNHNY, CDR2 SVGAGI (reference sequence). The CDR3 runs to 13 residues. The CDR3 region has the DNA TGTGCCAGCAGGCCGGATAGCAATCAGCCCCAGCATTTT. It specifies CASRPDSNQPQHF.